The rows below give T cell receptor beta chains drawn from one sample of a study of metastatic and nonmetastatic thyroid tumors. TCRdb re-processed the PCR reads through MiXCR. The table records under 30,000 clones, more than 20% of them present only once. Material: blood. The receptors shown here come from a male donor with papillary thyroid cancer or a benign thyroid nodule (not recorded which). Some clones in this sample may be carry-over from other donors' samples. Both conserved end residues are part of each CDR3. D genes are given only for firm matches. Rows may omit the clone size; those that give it use once, few, many or a size class.

J | length | size | V | D | DNA | CDR3
TRBJ2-7 | 14 | many | TRBV5-1 | TRBD2 | TGCGCCAGCACCCCGGGGGGGGTCTCCTACGAGCAGTACTTC | CASTPGGVSYEQYF
TRBJ2-1 | 12 | . | TRBV5-6 | . | TGTGCCAGCAGTTACGCCCGCAATGTGCAGTTCTTC | CASSYARNVQFF
TRBJ2-7 | 12 | . | TRBV6-1 | . | TGTGCCAGCATGGAGGGAGATATTGAGCAGTACTTC | CASMEGDIEQYF
TRBJ2-3 | 14 | . | TRBV20-1 | . | TGCAGTGCCTACGCCGGTAGCGGAGCAGATACGCAGTATTTT | CSAYAGSGADTQYF
TRBJ2-2 | 14 | many | TRBV24-1 | TRBD2 | TGTGCCACAAAAGGGACTAGCGAAACCGGGGAGCTGTTTTTT | CATKGTSETGELFF
TRBJ2-7 | 15 | medium-sized | TRBV12-3/TRBV12-4 | . | TGTGCCAGCAGTCCCTTCCTAGCGACCTCGCAGGAGCAGTACTTC | CASSPFLATSQEQYF
TRBJ1-1 | 14 | many | TRBV5-4 | . | TGTGCCAGCAGCTTAAGGGTGGGGGACACTGAAGCTTTCTTT | CASSLRVGDTEAFF
TRBJ2-7 | 15 | once | TRBV5-1 | TRBD2 | TGCGCCAGCACCCCCGAACTAGCGTCCGTCTACGAGCAGTACTTC | CASTPELASVYEQYF
TRBJ2-3 | 16 | many | TRBV5-1 | . | TGCGCCAGCAGCTTGGGTCGCGGGGGACACGGGGATACGCAGTATTTT | CASSLGRGGHGDTQYF
TRBJ1-2 | 15 | many | TRBV7-9 | TRBD1 | TGTGCCAGCAGCTTCTTTGACAGGGAGCACTATGGCTACACCTTC | CASSFFDREHYGYTF
TRBJ2-7 | 16 | many | TRBV4-2 | . | TGTGCCAGCAGCCTTTCGGGGGGCGACTCTTTCTACGAGCAGTACTTC | CASSLSGGDSFYEQYF
TRBJ2-1 | 16 | many | TRBV7-9 | TRBD2 | TGTGCCAGCAGCTTTCGGATGCGGGAGGTATACAATGAGCAGTTCTTC | CASSFRMREVYNEQFF
TRBJ1-2 | 17 | many | TRBV7-8 | TRBD1 | TGTGCCAGCAGAGAACCGGGACAGGGGTCAGCTAACTATGGCTACACCTTC | CASREPGQGSANYGYTF
TRBJ2-6 | 13 | many | TRBV10-3 | . | TGTGCCACAGGGGAAGGTGGGGCCAACGTCCTGACTTTC | CATGEGGANVLTF
TRBJ2-7 | 14 | . | TRBV27 | TRBD2 | TGTGCCAGCAGTGCGGGACTAGGTTCCTACGAGCAGTACTTC | CASSAGLGSYEQYF
TRBJ2-1 | 16 | many | TRBV20-1 | TRBD1 | TGCAGTGCTCAAGGGGAAACAGGGGCGGTCTACAATGAGCAGTTCTTC | CSAQGETGAVYNEQFF
TRBJ2-7 | 14 | many | TRBV28 | . | TGTGCCAGCATAGCCGGCGGCCCCCCCTACGAGCAGTACTTC | CASIAGGPPYEQYF
TRBJ2-2 | 16 | many | TRBV10-3 | TRBD2 | TGTGCCGCTTCGCCCTTTAGCGGGAGTGTCGACGGGGAGCTGTTTTTT | CAASPFSGSVDGELFF
TRBJ1-2 | 13 | medium-sized | TRBV11-2 | TRBD1 | TGTGCCAGCAGCTTAGGACAGGGCTATGGCTACACCTTC | CASSLGQGYGYTF
TRBJ2-1 | 16 | many | TRBV4-2 | TRBD2 | TGTGCCAGCAGCCAAGATGCTAGCGGGAGAGGCAATGAGCAGTTCTTC | CASSQDASGRGNEQFF
TRBJ2-1 | 16 | medium-sized | TRBV20-1 | TRBD2 | TGCAGTGCTAGACTAGCGGGAGCAAAAATTTACAATGAGCAGTTCTTC | CSARLAGAKIYNEQFF
TRBJ2-7 | 12 | once | TRBV30 | . | TGTGCCTGGAGTGGACAGGAATACGAGCAGTACTTC | CAWSGQEYEQYF
TRBJ1-1 | 15 | many | TRBV4-1 | . | TGCGCCAGCAGCCAACGACAGGTAGTTTACACTGAAGCTTTCTTT | CASSQRQVVYTEAFF
TRBJ1-6 | 17 | many | TRBV3-1 | TRBD1 | TGTGCCAGCAGCCAAAGGGGGAGGGGGCAATATAATTCACCCCTCCACTTT | CASSQRGRGQYNSPLHF
TRBJ1-5 | 15 | . | TRBV4-1 | . | TGCGCCAGCAGCCATCGGCAGAGTAGCAATCACCTCCAGCATTTT | CASSHRQSSNHLQHF
TRBJ1-4 | 15 | few | TRBV2 | . | TGTGCCAGCTGGGGCAGGGCTAGGGGTAATGAAAGACTGTTTTTT | CASWGRARGNERLFF
TRBJ1-1 | 17 | many | TRBV7-2 | . | TGTGCCACAGCCGATCCCGGGGGCTGGGGGGTGAACACTGAAGCTTTCTTT | CATADPGGWGVNTEAFF
TRBJ2-7 | 13 | . | TRBV18 | . | TGTGCCAGCTCACCCCGCGACAGCTACGAGCAGTACTTC | CASSPRDSYEQYF
TRBJ1-1 | 13 | few | TRBV27 | TRBD1 | TGTGCCAGCAGGGGACAGGGTCTGACTGAAGCTTTCTTT | CASRGQGLTEAFF
TRBJ1-2 | 13 | . | TRBV20-1 | TRBD1 | TGCAGTGCTCAACTGACAGGGGATTATGGCTACACCTTC | CSAQLTGDYGYTF
TRBJ1-2 | 12 | many | TRBV7-8 | . | TGTGCCAGCAGCCAGCCAGGGTATGGCTACACCTTC | CASSQPGYGYTF
TRBJ1-3 | 14 | many | TRBV20-1 | TRBD1 | TGCAGTGCTAGGCGGGGGACAGCTGGAAACACCATATATTTT | CSARRGTAGNTIYF
TRBJ1-6 | 13 | many | TRBV3-1 | TRBD1 | TGTGCCAGCAGCAGGGACAGCAATTCACCCCTCCACTTT | CASSRDSNSPLHF
TRBJ2-5 | 19 | many | TRBV5-1 | . | TGCGCCAGCAGCCCCTCCCAGTTTGGGACACAAGGAGGGCAAGAGACCCAGTACTTC | CASSPSQFGTQGGQETQYF
TRBJ1-1 | 13 | many | TRBV20-1 | . | TGCAGTGCTAGAAGACAGGCGAACACTGAAGCTTTCTTT | CSARRQANTEAFF
TRBJ2-7 | 13 | . | TRBV30 | . | TGTGCCTGGAGTGAACTCCTCCACGGCGAGCAGTACTTC | CAWSELLHGEQYF
TRBJ1-5 | 15 | once | TRBV6-5 | . | TGTGCCAGCAGTTACCTAGGGGGAAGCAATCAGCCACCGCATTTT | CASSYLGGSNQPPHF
TRBJ2-2 | 15 | many | TRBV19 | . | TGTGCCAGTAGTATAGCGGACAGAGAGACCGGGGAGCTGTTTTTT | CASSIADRETGELFF
TRBJ1-5 | 13 | many | TRBV29-1 | . | TGCAGCGTTGAATGGGCTAGCAATCAGCCCCAGCATTTT | CSVEWASNQPQHF
TRBJ2-7 | 15 | once | TRBV5-4 | . | TGTGCCATCGCCCTGACTGGGCAGGCCCTCTACGAGCAGTACTTC | CAIALTGQALYEQYF
TRBJ2-3 | 14 | many | TRBV6-4 | . | TGTGCCAGCAGTGACGGTTCTAGCACAGATACGCAGTATTTT | CASSDGSSTDTQYF
TRBJ2-4 | 15 | many | TRBV18 | TRBD2 | TGTGCCAGCTCACCAGGGAGCGGGAGCAAAAACATTCGGTACTTC | CASSPGSGSKNIRYF
TRBJ2-7 | 8 | many | TRBV7-9 | . | TGTGCCAGCGGCCCGGGCTACTTC | CASGPGYF
TRBJ1-6 | 16 | few | TRBV27 | . | TGTGGCAGCATTTTATCGACGACAGCTTATAATTCACCCCTCCACTTT | CGSILSTTAYNSPLHF
TRBJ1-2 | 14 | many | TRBV7-2 | . | TGTGCCAGCAGCTTAGTTGACCCGAGGTATGGCTACACCTTC | CASSLVDPRYGYTF
TRBJ2-7 | 14 | medium-sized | TRBV11-3 | . | TGTGCCAGCAGCTTAGGACCACCCGTCTACGAGCAGTACTTC | CASSLGPPVYEQYF
TRBJ2-1 | 14 | . | TRBV14 | . | TGTGCCAGCAGCTATATGTCAGGGTCTGATGAGCAGTTCTTC | CASSYMSGSDEQFF
TRBJ1-1 | 14 | many | TRBV28 | . | TGTGCCAGCAGTTTATGGTCGGGGGGTTTCGAAGCTTTCTTT | CASSLWSGGFEAFF
TRBJ2-1 | 16 | many | TRBV24-1 | . | TGTGCCACCAGTGACCCTCTTGGCGGAACCTACAATGAGCAGTTCTTC | CATSDPLGGTYNEQFF
TRBJ1-3 | 15 | many | TRBV4-2 | . | TGTGCCAGCAGCCACCCCGGGACGGCTGGAAACACCATATATTTT | CASSHPGTAGNTIYF
TRBJ2-2 | 16 | many | TRBV20-1 | TRBD2 | TGCAGTGCTAGAGTGGGGAGCGGGGCGGGCACCGGGGAGCTGTTTTTT | CSARVGSGAGTGELFF
TRBJ1-5 | 16 | . | TRBV20-1 | . | TGCAGTGCCACCATACCTGGACAGATTAGCAATCAGCCCCAGCATTTT | CSATIPGQISNQPQHF
TRBJ2-3 | 16 | . | TRBV5-1 | . | TGCGCCAGCAGCTTGGAGCAGGCCCTTAGGACAGATACGCAGTATTTT | CASSLEQALRTDTQYF
TRBJ2-1 | 12 | . | TRBV28 | TRBD1 | TGTGCCAGCAGCGCCACCGGGGACAGGGTAGCCTTC | CASSATGDRVAF
TRBJ2-7 | 11 | . | TRBV7-2 | . | TGTGCCAGCAGCTCATCTGCTGAGCAGTGCTTC | CASSSSAEQCF
TRBJ1-2 | 12 | many | TRBV5-5 | . | TGTGCCAGCAGCGGGGGGGTTCTTGGCTACACCTTC | CASSGGVLGYTF
TRBJ1-3 | 14 | many | TRBV4-1 | . | TGCGCCAGCAGCCAAGATTTTTTAAGAAACACCATATATTTT | CASSQDFLRNTIYF
TRBJ1-5 | 15 | many | TRBV19 | TRBD1 | TGTGCCAGTAGTAGGGACAGGTCGCTTAATCAGCCCCAGCATTTT | CASSRDRSLNQPQHF